The 13 T cell receptor beta chains in this list originate from one sample, sequenced in a study of response to subunit inactivated influenza vaccine. Using its own MiXCR run on the RT-PCR reads, TCRdb lists one record per CDR3 protein. The sample has 200,000 to 300,000 distinct CDR3 sequences, less than 15% seen once. Here the sequenced sample was non-naive T cells sorted from PBMCs, taken about 14 days before vaccination. Receptors were obtained from a man aged 50-59 years who received an inactivated influenza vaccine.

At least ten counts were recorded for this clonotype. The rearrangement links TRBV19 to TRBJ1-5; D unclear. In germline, CDR1 is LNHDA, CDR2 SQIVND (reference sequence). The CDR3 has 15 amino acids. The V end was cut by 7 bases, the J end by 3 bases, with 16 bases between. CDR3 in amino acids: CASTKSWGSNQPQHF. The CDR3 DNA sequence: TGTGCCAGTACCAAATCCTGGGGATCCAATCAGCCCCAGCATTTT.

The chain joins TRBV12-3 or TRBV12-4 to TRBJ1-5; 8 bases are a match to TRBD1. V shed 4 bases and J 6 bases; nucleotides not matched to a gene: 11. The CDR3 length is 16 residues. This CDR3 reads CASSSSTGQGGQPQHF. The CDR3 DNA sequence: TGTGCCAGCAGTTCCTCAACAGGACAGGGCGGTCAGCCCCAGCATTTT.

The sample holds one count of this clonotype. This chain uses TRBV9 with TRBJ2-7; 8 bases line up with TRBD1. The CDR3 runs to 14 residues. After removal of 0 bases from V and 5 bases from J, the junction contained 4 bases not matched to a gene. Germline V gene lookup returns CDR1 SGDLS and CDR2 YYNGEE. The DNA of the CDR3 is TGTGCCAGCAGCGTAGGACAGGGGAACCACGAGCAGTACTTC. Protein product: CASSVGQGNHEQYF. The whole variable domain, filled in from reference TRBV9 and TRBJ2-7, reads DSGVTQTPKHLITATGQRVTLRCSPRSGDLSVYWYQQSLDQGLQFLIQYYNGEERAKGNILERFSAQQFPDLHSELNLSSLELGDSALYFCASSVGQGNHEQYFGPGTRLTVT.

This clonotype is classed as medium-sized (0.01 to 0.1%). The chain carries TRBV28 and TRBJ2-1; D not certain. The CDR3 totals 15 residues. V was shortened by 2 bases and J by 1 base, with 9 bases between the two germline ends. CDR1 MDHEN and CDR2 SYDVKM come from the germline V gene. DNA for the CDR3: TGTGCCAGCAGTTTAAGGTCACATTCCTACAATGAGCAGTTCTTC. It yields the protein CASSLRSHSYNEQFF.

This clonotype showed up just a few times. The chain uses TRBV4-3 and TRBJ2-2; the match to TRBD2 covers 9 bases. This CDR3 is 15 amino acids long. J gave up 5 bases and V 4 bases, and 5 bases lay outside the gene matches. Per germline, CDR1 LGHNA and CDR2 YSLEER. Here the CDR3 reads CASSRPAGGTGELFF. The CDR3 region has the DNA TGCGCCAGCAGCCGACCAGCGGGGGGTACCGGGGAGCTGTTTTTT.

This clonotype was recorded many times. The rearrangement uses TRBV9 and TRBJ2-1; D gene ambiguous. V was pared by 4 bases and J by 6 bases, with 20 bases between. CDR3 length: 16 residues. Germline values: CDR1 SGDLS, CDR2 YYNGEE. The CDR3 region has the DNA TGTGCCAGCAGCCCACAGAGACTCCTTAAGGGCAATGAGCAGTTCTTC. It specifies CASSPQRLLKGNEQFF.

In its sample, this clonotype was seen a few times. The chain couples TRBV5-1 to TRBJ1-1; a weak D match, TRBD1 (6 bases). CDR3 length: 14 amino acids. Germline CDR1 is SGHRS and CDR2 is YFSETQ. V gave up 0 bases and J gave up 5 bases, with 11 bases separating them. The CDR3 nucleotides read TGCGCCAGCAGCTTGGAGGCTAGGGGGACTGAAGCTTTCTTT. Protein: CASSLEARGTEAFF.

The gene calls are TRBV6-1 and TRBJ2-5; the D gene could be TRBD1 or TRBD2 (5 bases each). The germline V gene encodes CDR1 MNHNS and CDR2 SASEGT. The length of the CDR3 is 15 residues. Trimming pared 5 bases from V and 5 bases from J, leaving 18 bases between. The CDR3 DNA reads TGTGCCAGCAGTCTCCGGGACGCATTGGGGGAGACCCAGTACTTC. Translated: CASSLRDALGETQYF.

This clonotype occurred a few times. The chain joins TRBV6-1 to TRBJ2-1, with 7 bases matching TRBD2. The length of the CDR3 is 17 residues. Looked up from germline, CDR1 is MNHNS and CDR2 is SASEGT. Trimming cost V 5 bases and J 7 bases; bases outside gene matches: 17. DNA for the CDR3: TGTGCCAGCAGTCCCCGAGTGGGGCTAGCGGCAACAAATGAGCAGTTCTTC. Its protein is CASSPRVGLAATNEQFF.

J is TRBJ2-5 and V is TRBV3-1; 7 nucleotides agree with TRBD2. The CDR3 is 15 amino acids. V lost 4 bases, J lost 0 bases, and 5 bases stayed unmatched. Germline CDR1 reads LGHDT; CDR2 reads YNNKEL (reference sequence). Here the CDR3 reads CASSPDGGYQETQYF. DNA for the CDR3: TGTGCCAGCAGCCCCGACGGGGGGTACCAAGAGACCCAGTACTTC.

The chain links TRBV5-1 to TRBJ2-1, with TRBD1 matching 9 bases. The CDR3 loop spans 14 amino acids. Trimming cost V 4 bases and J 6 bases; bases outside gene matches: 5. Germline loops: CDR1 SGHRS, CDR2 YFSETQ. The CDR3 here is CASSIRQGVNEQFF. CDR3 nucleotide sequence: TGCGCCAGCAGCATACGACAGGGGGTCAATGAGCAGTTCTTC.

In this sample, this clonotype turned up a few times. This chain joins TRBV28 and TRBJ2-7, with D possibly being TRBD1 or TRBD2 (5 bases each). The CDR3 is 13 residues long. V dropped 6 bases and J dropped 6 bases, with 15 bases sitting between them. Germline loops: CDR1 MDHEN, CDR2 SYDVKM. The DNA of the CDR3 is TGTGCCAGCAGCCCCTCGGGGACGGGCGAGCAGTACTTC. It is translated as CASSPSGTGEQYF.

The CDR3 sequence is CASTPSWASGRNEQFF. CDR3 coding DNA: TGTGCCAGCACTCCCTCCTGGGCTAGCGGGAGGAATGAGCAGTTCTTC. J is TRBJ2-1 and V is TRBV6-2 or TRBV6-3; TRBD2 matches at 11 bases. V shed 7 bases and J 7 bases; nucleotides not matched to a gene: 12. The CDR3 length is 16 residues. Per germline, CDR1 MNHEY and CDR2 SVGEGT.